A single sample gave rise to the 25 T cell receptor beta chains below, sequenced in a study of OX40 agonist ivuxolimab in advanced cancers. Some clones are missing from TCRdb's copy, which holds only in-frame ones; the method was immunoSEQ multiplex PCR. The sample records 35,000 to 50,000 clones, roughly 90% being singletons. The sequencing here drew on CD4+ or CD8+ T cells sorted from blood, taken in a trial of the OX40 agonist ivuxolimab. Source of these receptors: an adult with an advanced solid tumor such as melanoma, head and neck, liver or kidney cancer.

The gene calls are TRBV5-1 and TRBJ1-1, with a tentative D call TRBD1 (5 bases). V was shortened by 0 bases and J by 5 bases, with 11 bases between the two germline ends. Germline V gene data show CDR1 as SGHRS and CDR2 as YFSETQ. The CDR3 is 14 residues long. CDR3 nucleotide sequence: TGCGCCAGCAGCTTGGATGAGGGGCGTACTGAAGCTTTCTTT. Translation: CASSLDEGRTEAFF.

The V and J genes are TRBV28 and TRBJ2-2; TRBD1 matches at 9 bases. This CDR3 is 15 amino acids long. Looked up from germline, CDR1 is MDHEN and CDR2 is SYDVKM. V gave up 5 bases and J gave up 4 bases; unmatched junction bases: 5. CDR3 coding DNA: TGTGCCAGCAGTCAACAGGGGGCTGTCACCGGGGAGCTGTTTTTT. The encoded protein is CASSQQGAVTGELFF.

The rearrangement uses TRBV28 and TRBJ2-7; TRBD1 matches 9 bases. The CDR3 loop spans 15 amino acids. Germline V gives CDR1 MDHEN, CDR2 SYDVKM. V shed 6 bases, J shed 5 bases, and the junction held 11 bases outside the gene matches. The CDR3 is CASRAWTGERDEQYF. In DNA form, the CDR3 reads TGTGCCAGCAGGGCATGGACAGGGGAGAGGGACGAGCAGTACTTC.

V and J are TRBV7-2 and TRBJ1-5, with D possibly matching TRBD1 (6 bases). Per the germline V gene, CDR1 is SGHTA and CDR2 is FQGNSA. The V and J ends lost 5 bases and 5 bases respectively, with 10 bases between them. This CDR3 is 13 amino acids long. Written as DNA, the CDR3 is TGTGCCAGCAGCCCCAACAGGGATCAGCCCCAGCATTTT. This sequence encodes CASSPNRDQPQHF. Based on the CDR3 plus reference TRBV7-2 and TRBJ1-5, the full variable domain is GAGVSQSPSNKVTEKGKDVELRCDPISGHTALYWYRQSLGQGLEFLIYFQGNSAPDKSGLPSDRFSAERTGGSVSTLTIQRTQQEDSAVYLCASSPNRDQPQHFGDGTRLSIL.

The gene calls are TRBV5-1 and TRBJ2-7; D possibly corresponds to TRBD2 (6 bases). CDR1 SGHRS and CDR2 YFSETQ come from the germline V gene. The CDR3 length is 14 residues. V lost 4 bases, J lost 4 bases, and 15 bases lay in between. CDR3 region: CASSQGTGGYEQYF. The DNA for the CDR3 is TGCGCCAGCAGCCAAGGGACTGGGGGGTACGAGCAGTACTTC. The variable domain in full, with the rest retrieved from reference TRBV5-1 and TRBJ2-7, is KAGVTQTPRYLIKTRGQQVTLSCSPISGHRSVSWYQQTPGQGLQFLFEYFSETQRNKGNFPGRFSGRQFSNSRSEMNVSTLELGDSALYLCASSQGTGGYEQYFGPGTRLTVT.

The chain is built from TRBV5-5 and TRBJ1-2, with a tentative D call TRBD1 (6 bases). V lost 4 bases, J lost 3 bases, and 13 bases lay in between. The germline V gene encodes CDR1 SGHKS and CDR2 YYEKEE (reference sequence). This CDR3 contains 14 residues. The CDR3 here is CASSPQGLDYGYTF. The CDR3 DNA follows: TGTGCCAGCAGCCCCCAGGGGTTGGACTATGGCTACACCTTC.

The CDR3, as DNA: TGCGCCAGCAGCGTGGGAGCGACAACAGGGGAAGCTTTCTTT. It yields the protein CASSVGATTGEAFF. V gene TRBV5-1 combines with J gene TRBJ1-1; weak D call: TRBD1 (6 bases). The V gene lost 4 bases and the J gene lost 8 bases, with 18 bases spanning the gap. The CDR3 consists of 14 residues. The germline gives CDR1 SGHRS, CDR2 YFSETQ. Based on the CDR3 plus reference TRBV5-1 and TRBJ1-1, the full variable domain is KAGVTQTPRYLIKTRGQQVTLSCSPISGHRSVSWYQQTPGQGLQFLFEYFSETQRNKGNFPGRFSGRQFSNSRSEMNVSTLELGDSALYLCASSVGATTGEAFFGQGTRLTVV.

This chain links TRBV28 with TRBJ1-6; D gene uncertain. Trimming took off 3 bases at V and 7 bases at J, with 4 bases between the two ends. CDR3 size: 12 residues. Germline lookup yields CDR1 MDHEN and CDR2 SYDVKM. CDR3 in DNA: TGTGCCAGCAGTTTGACAAATTCACCCCTCCACTTT. It specifies CASSLTNSPLHF.

The chain is built from TRBV19 and TRBJ2-5; no firm D call. V shed 3 bases and J shed 5 bases, with 7 bases lying between them. Germline CDR1 and CDR2: LNHDA and SQIVND (reference sequence). CDR3 size: 12 residues. Here the CDR3 reads CASSMSRETQYF. For the CDR3, the DNA is TGTGCCAGTAGTATGTCAAGGGAGACCCAGTACTTC.

The rearrangement links TRBV6-1 to TRBJ1-5; D is unclear. CDR1 is MNHNS and CDR2 is SASEGT in the germline V gene. The CDR3 totals 13 residues. Trimming took 5 bases from V and 8 from J, leaving 13 bases between them. The CDR3 DNA reads as TGTGCCAGCAGTCGGAGTTTTTTGGAGCCCCAGCATTTT. Its translation is CASSRSFLEPQHF.

The chain combines TRBV18 with TRBJ2-7; D could derive from TRBD1 or TRBD2 (6 bases each). The germline V gene encodes CDR1 KGHSH and CDR2 LQKENI. The CDR3 is 14 residues long. The ends were cut back, 6 bases at V and 4 bases at J, with 16 bases in the middle. The CDR3: CASSPRGPKYEQYF. CDR3 bases: TGTGCCAGCTCCCCCCGGGGGCCTAAGTACGAGCAGTACTTC. The variable domain in full, with the rest retrieved from reference TRBV18 and TRBJ2-7, is NAGVMQNPRHLVRRRGQEARLRCSPMKGHSHVYWYRQLPEEGLKFMVYLQKENIIDESGMPKERFSAEFPKEGPSILRIQQVVRGDSAAYFCASSPRGPKYEQYFGPGTRLTVT.

Only one count was recorded for this clone. The chain carries TRBV2 and TRBJ2-7, with D possibly TRBD1 on 6 matching bases. CDR1 is SNHLY and CDR2 is FYNNEI in the germline V gene. The CDR3 runs to 15 residues. V lost 5 bases and J 4 bases, leaving 18 bases between the germline ends. The DNA for the CDR3 is TGTGCCAGCAGTAATATGGACAGAGCTCCGTACGAGCAGTACTTC. Its protein product is CASSNMDRAPYEQYF. The entire variable domain, with the rest obtained from reference TRBV2 and TRBJ2-7, is as follows: EPEVTQTPSHQVTQMGQEVILRCVPISNHLYFYWYRQILGQKVEFLVSFYNNEISEKSEIFDDQFSVERPDGSNFTLKIRSTKLEDSAMYFCASSNMDRAPYEQYFGPGTRLTVT.

V is TRBV6-5 and J is TRBJ2-7, with D hard to call. Germline loops: CDR1 MNHEY, CDR2 SVGAGI. Trimming removed 7 bases from V and 5 bases from J, with 15 bases in between. This CDR3 region has 13 residues. The CDR3: CASTPPVGDEQYF. In DNA, the CDR3 is TGTGCCAGCACCCCTCCCGTCGGCGACGAGCAGTACTTC.

The chain has TRBV5-1 and TRBJ1-1, with D possibly TRBD1 on 6 matching bases. The CDR3 has 14 residues. The germline V and J ends were trimmed by 4 bases and 2 bases, with 12 bases remaining between them. Germline CDR1 is SGHRS and CDR2 is YFSETQ. The CDR3 spells CASSHGQRNTEAFF. For the CDR3, the DNA is TGCGCCAGCAGCCACGGACAGCGAAACACTGAAGCTTTCTTT.

Remarks on this clone: The sample has other DNA sequences that encode this CDR3 too. This chain uses TRBV15 with TRBJ2-7, with 8 bases that match TRBD2. This CDR3 comprises 15 residues. CDR1 and CDR2 (germline): LNHNV, YYDKDF (reference sequence). After removal of 0 bases from V and 7 bases from J, the junction contained 8 bases not matched to a gene. In nucleotides, the CDR3 is TGTGCCACCAGCAGAGATTTGGCGGGGGGTCGGGAGCAGTACTTC. This codes for CATSRDLAGGREQYF.

The chain uses TRBV4-2 and TRBJ1-2; tentative D call: TRBD1 (6 bases). The CDR3 loop spans 16 amino acids. Trimming stripped 1 base from V and 0 bases from J, with 12 bases between. Germline CDR1 and CDR2: LGHNA and YNFKEQ. CDR3 in amino acids: CASSQADRSSNYGYTF. As DNA, the CDR3 is TGTGCCAGCAGCCAAGCCGACAGGAGTTCTAACTATGGCTACACCTTC.

The chain couples TRBV7-2 to TRBJ1-4; D not certain. V was cut by 5 bases and J by 0 bases, with 4 bases left in between. CDR1 and CDR2 (germline): SGHTA, FQGNSA. The length of the CDR3 is 13 residues. CDR3 protein: CASSHATNEKLFF. CDR3 DNA: TGTGCCAGCAGCCATGCAACTAATGAAAAACTGTTTTTT.

This sequence joins TRBV7-2 and TRBJ1-1; D is ambiguous. Germline V gene data show CDR1 as SGHTA and CDR2 as FQGNSA. V was shortened by 2 bases and J by 5 bases, with 9 bases between the two germline ends. The CDR3 is made up of 13 amino acids. This CDR3 is CASSLWALTEAFF. The CDR3 DNA follows: TGTGCCAGCAGCTTATGGGCGTTGACTGAAGCTTTCTTT.

This clone was counted between two and nine times. The rearrangement joins TRBV27 to TRBJ1-5; D remains ambiguous. V dropped 5 bases and J dropped 3 bases, with 14 bases sitting between them. The germline V gene encodes CDR1 MNHEY and CDR2 SMNVEV (reference sequence). The CDR3 is 15 residues long. As DNA, the CDR3 is TGTGCCAGCAGTCCCCGTTTCTCCGACAATCAGCCCCAGCATTTT. Protein: CASSPRFSDNQPQHF.

This clone was seen more than once but under ten times. This chain connects TRBV4-2 to TRBJ2-7, with a tentative D call TRBD1 (6 bases). V lost 0 bases and J lost 6, with 18 bases in between. This CDR3 is built from 16 residues. From germline, CDR1 is LGHNA and CDR2 YNFKEQ. The CDR3 loop is CASSQDEDRINGEQYF. The CDR3 DNA is TGTGCCAGCAGCCAAGACGAGGACAGAATTAATGGCGAGCAGTACTTC.

The chain uses TRBV19 and TRBJ2-3; 8 nucleotides agree with TRBD1. CDR3 size: 16 residues. The germline CDR1 and CDR2 sequences are LNHDA and SQIVND (reference sequence). Trimming removed 7 bases from V and 5 bases from J; junction bases left unmatched: 14. The CDR3 sequence: CASTHQTDRGEDTQYF. CDR3 sequence (DNA): TGTGCCAGTACCCACCAAACCGACAGGGGAGAAGATACGCAGTATTTT.

The chain is built from TRBV6-5 and TRBJ2-7; the match to TRBD1 covers 11 bases. Germline V gene lookup returns CDR1 MNHEY and CDR2 SVGAGI. The ends lost 10 bases at V and 11 bases at J; junction bases unmatched: 13. CDR3 length: 13 residues. CDR3 residues: CATRGTGGLGEYF. The CDR3 DNA reads TGTGCCACCCGAGGGACAGGGGGTTTAGGGGAGTACTTC.

The table lists this clone with a few counts. The chain recombines TRBV2 with TRBJ1-5, with D hard to call. The germline V gene encodes CDR1 SNHLY and CDR2 FYNNEI. The V end was cut by 3 bases, the J end by 3 bases, with 6 bases between. There are 13 residues in the CDR3. CDR3 sequence reads: CASSEEANQPQHF. Here the CDR3 DNA reads TGTGCCAGCAGTGAGGAGGCCAATCAGCCCCAGCATTTT.

This chain joins TRBV9 and TRBJ1-3; 9 bases match TRBD1. Losses at the gene ends were 6 bases for V and 0 bases for J; bases not matched to a gene: 4. CDR1 and CDR2 from the germline V gene are SGDLS and YYNGEE. This CDR3 comprises 15 residues. The CDR3 DNA reads as TGTGCCAGCAACCGGGACAGGGACTCTGGAAACACCATATATTTT. Its protein product is CASNRDRDSGNTIYF. Using reference TRBV9 and TRBJ1-3 for the parts outside the CDR3, the full variable domain is DSGVTQTPKHLITATGQRVTLRCSPRSGDLSVYWYQQSLDQGLQFLIQYYNGEERAKGNILERFSAQQFPDLHSELNLSSLELGDSALYFCASNRDRDSGNTIYFGEGSWLTVV.

The chain carries TRBV6-1 and TRBJ2-7, with D perhaps matching TRBD1 (6 bases). CDR1 MNHNS and CDR2 SASEGT come from the germline V gene. This CDR3 has 15 residues. V lost 10 bases and J lost 1, with 20 bases in between. The CDR3 reads CATGGYPQPSYEQYF. CDR3 nucleotide sequence: TGTGCCACTGGGGGCTACCCCCAGCCTTCCTACGAGCAGTACTTC.